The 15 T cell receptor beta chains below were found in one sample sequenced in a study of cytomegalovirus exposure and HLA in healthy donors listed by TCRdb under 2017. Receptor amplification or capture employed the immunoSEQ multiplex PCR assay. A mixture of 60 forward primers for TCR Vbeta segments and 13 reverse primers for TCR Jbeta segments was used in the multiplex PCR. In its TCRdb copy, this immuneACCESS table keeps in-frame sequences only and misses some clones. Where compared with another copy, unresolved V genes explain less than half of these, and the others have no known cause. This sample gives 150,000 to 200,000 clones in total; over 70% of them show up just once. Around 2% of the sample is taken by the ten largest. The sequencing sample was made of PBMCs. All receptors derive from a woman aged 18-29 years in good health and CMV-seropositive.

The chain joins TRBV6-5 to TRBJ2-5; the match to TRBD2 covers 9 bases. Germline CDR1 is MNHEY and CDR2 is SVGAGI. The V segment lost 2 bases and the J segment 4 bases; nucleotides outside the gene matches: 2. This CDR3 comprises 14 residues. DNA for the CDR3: TGTGCCAGCAGTTACGGCGGGGGGGGAGAGACCCAGTACTTC. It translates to CASSYGGGGETQYF.

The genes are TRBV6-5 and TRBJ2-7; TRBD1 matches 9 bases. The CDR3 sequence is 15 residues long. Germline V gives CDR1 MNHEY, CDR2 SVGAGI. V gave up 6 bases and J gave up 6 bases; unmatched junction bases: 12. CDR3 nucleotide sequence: TGTGCCAGCAGCCGCCCCCGGACAGGGGACGGCGAGCAGTACTTC. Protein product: CASSRPRTGDGEQYF.

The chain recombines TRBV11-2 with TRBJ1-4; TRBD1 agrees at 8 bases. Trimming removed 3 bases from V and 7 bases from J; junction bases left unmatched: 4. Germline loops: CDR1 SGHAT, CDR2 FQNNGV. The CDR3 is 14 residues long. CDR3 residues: CASSFYRGSEKLFF. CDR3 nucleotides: TGTGCCAGCAGCTTTTACAGGGGGAGTGAAAAACTGTTTTTT.

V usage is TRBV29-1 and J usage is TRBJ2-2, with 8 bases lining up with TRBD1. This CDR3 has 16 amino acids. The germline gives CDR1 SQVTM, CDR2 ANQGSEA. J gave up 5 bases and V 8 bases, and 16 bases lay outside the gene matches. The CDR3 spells CSIKGTPGQETGELFF. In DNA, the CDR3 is TGCAGCATCAAAGGCACACCGGGACAGGAGACCGGGGAGCTGTTTTTT.

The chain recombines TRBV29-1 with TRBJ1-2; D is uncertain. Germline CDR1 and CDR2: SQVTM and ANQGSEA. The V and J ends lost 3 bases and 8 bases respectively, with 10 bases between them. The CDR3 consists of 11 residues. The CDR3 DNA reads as TGCAGCGTTGATAGTTTGTGGGGCTACACCTTC. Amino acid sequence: CSVDSLWGYTF.

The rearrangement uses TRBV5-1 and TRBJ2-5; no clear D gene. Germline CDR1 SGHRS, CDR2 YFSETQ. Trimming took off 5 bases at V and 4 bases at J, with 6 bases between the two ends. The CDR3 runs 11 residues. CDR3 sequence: CASRSIETQYF. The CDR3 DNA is TGCGCCAGCAGATCCATAGAGACCCAGTACTTC.

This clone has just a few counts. The CDR3 sequence: CASSLRGQGNIYEQYF. The CDR3 coding sequence is TGTGCCAGCAGCTTAAGGGGACAGGGCAATATCTACGAGCAGTACTTC. The chain employs TRBV11-2 and TRBJ2-7; 9 bases map to TRBD1. Germline V CDR1 and CDR2: SGHAT, FQNNGV. The CDR3 has 16 amino acids. V dropped 2 bases and J dropped 3; count of bases not matched to a gene: 8.

In DNA form, the CDR3 reads TGTGCCAGCAGTTCGGACAGGGGAGGTGGCTACACCTTC. Amino acids: CASSSDRGGGYTF. The rearrangement links TRBV2 to TRBJ1-2, with 9 bases fitting TRBD1. This CDR3 has 13 residues. Trimming cost V 5 bases and J 7 bases; bases outside gene matches: 5. CDR1 and CDR2 (germline): SNHLY, FYNNEI.

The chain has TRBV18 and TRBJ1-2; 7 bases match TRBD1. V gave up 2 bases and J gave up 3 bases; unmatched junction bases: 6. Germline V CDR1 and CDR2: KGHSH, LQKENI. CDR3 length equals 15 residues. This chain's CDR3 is CASSPRTGPHYGYTF. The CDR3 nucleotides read TGTGCCAGCTCACCAAGGACAGGCCCCCACTATGGCTACACCTTC. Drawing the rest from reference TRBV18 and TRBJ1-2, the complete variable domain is NAGVMQNPRHLVRRRGQEARLRCSPMKGHSHVYWYRQLPEEGLKFMVYLQKENIIDESGMPKERFSAEFPKEGPSILRIQQVVRGDSAAYFCASSPRTGPHYGYTFGSGTRLTVV.

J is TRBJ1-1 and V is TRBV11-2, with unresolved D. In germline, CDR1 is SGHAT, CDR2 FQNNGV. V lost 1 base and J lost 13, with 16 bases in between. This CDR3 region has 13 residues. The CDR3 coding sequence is TGTGCCAGCAGCTTAGCCCCGGAGGCCGCTCTTTTCTTT. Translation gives CASSLAPEAALFF.

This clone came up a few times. CDR3 protein: CASSYRGGNLPYEQYF. CDR3 DNA sequence: TGTGCCAGCAGTTACCGCGGGGGAAACCTACCCTACGAGCAGTACTTC. The chain joins TRBV6-5 to TRBJ2-7; 7 bases match TRBD2. Germline V gene data show CDR1 as MNHEY and CDR2 as SVGAGI. This CDR3 has 16 amino acids. The ends lost 2 bases at V and 2 bases at J; junction bases unmatched: 9.

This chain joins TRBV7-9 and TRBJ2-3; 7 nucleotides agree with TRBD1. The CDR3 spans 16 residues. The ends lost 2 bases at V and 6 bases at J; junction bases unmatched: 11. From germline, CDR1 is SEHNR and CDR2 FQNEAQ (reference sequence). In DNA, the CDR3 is TGTGCCAGCAGCTTAAAGGTTGCAGGGGGACGCGATACGCAGTATTTT. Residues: CASSLKVAGGRDTQYF.

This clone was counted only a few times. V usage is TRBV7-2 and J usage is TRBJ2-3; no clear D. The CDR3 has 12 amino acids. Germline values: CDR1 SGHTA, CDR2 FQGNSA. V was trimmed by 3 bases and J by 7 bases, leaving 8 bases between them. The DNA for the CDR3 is TGTGCCAGCAGCTTTGGGCAGAATACGCAGTATTTT. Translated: CASSFGQNTQYF.

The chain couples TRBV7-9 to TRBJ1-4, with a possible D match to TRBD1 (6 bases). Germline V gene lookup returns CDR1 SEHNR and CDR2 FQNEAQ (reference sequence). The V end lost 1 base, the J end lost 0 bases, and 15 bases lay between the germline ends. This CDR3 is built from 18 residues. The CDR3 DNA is TGTGCCAGCAGCTTAGGCCAGGGGTGGAATGCAACTAATGAAAAACTGTTTTTT. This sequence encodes CASSLGQGWNATNEKLFF.

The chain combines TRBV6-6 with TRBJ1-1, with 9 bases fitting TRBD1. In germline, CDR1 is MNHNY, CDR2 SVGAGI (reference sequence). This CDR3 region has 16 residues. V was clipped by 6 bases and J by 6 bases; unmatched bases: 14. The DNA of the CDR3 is TGTGCCAGCAGACCCCCGGGACAGGGTCGGGAGCCTGAAGCTTTCTTT. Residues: CASRPPGQGREPEAFF.